Following are 2 T cell receptor beta chains from one sample sequenced in a study of CD8 T cells in ankylosing spondylitis. One entry per CDR3 protein, called by TCRdb with MiXCR from the 5' RACE reads. This repertoire shows 350,000 to 400,000 distinct CDR3 sequences, more than 20% found once; its top ten account for about an eighth. The source material was blood, either unsorted or a sorted T cell fraction (not recorded which). The source is a male donor with ankylosing spondylitis or in good health (not recorded which).

This clonotype came up a few times. CDR3 in amino acids: CASSASQGYEQYF. CDR3 DNA: TGTGCCAGCAGCGCCTCACAGGGTTACGAGCAGTACTTC. The rearrangement links TRBV9 to TRBJ2-7; D possibly corresponds to TRBD1 (6 bases). Germline V lookup: CDR1 SGDLS, CDR2 YYNGEE. V lost 3 bases and J 4 bases, leaving 11 bases between the germline ends. The CDR3 totals 13 residues.

This chain connects TRBV9 to TRBJ2-1; weak D call: TRBD1 (6 bases). Trimming cost V 7 bases and J 8 bases, with 16 bases left between them. The CDR3 covers 13 residues. The germline V gene encodes CDR1 SGDLS and CDR2 YYNGEE. In nucleotides, the CDR3 is TGTGCCAGCGGCCCCGTCCGGACAGATGAGCAGTTCTTC. This gives the protein CASGPVRTDEQFF.